This T cell receptor beta chain was profiled in a study of human T cells and chemical hapten exposure. Study summary: Sensitization used 2% DPC on 2 cm by 2 cm upper inner arm skin.

This clonotype was counted only a few times. This CDR3 spans 14 amino acids. Between the trimmed V and J ends, which lost 5 bases and 3 bases, there was a span of 13 bases. Germline CDR1 reads MNHEY; CDR2 reads SMNVEV (reference sequence). Time point denoted: pre-sensitization, week 0. As for treatment: therapeutic diphenylcyclopropenone sensitization with weekly scalp DPC. Within the library, unique molecular identifiers were attached to each individual cDNA molecule. TCRdb analysed the RACE reads with MiXCR anew, one entry per CDR3 protein. In the table there are a few hundred thousand distinct CDR3 sequences, around 5.5% of which are singletons.

The chain carries TRBV27 and TRBJ1-1, with D tentatively TRBD1 (5 bases). The sequenced sample was whole blood, obtained in connection with sensitization to the hapten diphenylcyclopropenone (DPC). The sequence came from a woman under 30 with alopecia areata. Some clones in this sample may be carry-over from other donors' samples. The CDR3: CASSPQRGDTEAFF. The CDR3 DNA sequence: TGTGCCAGCAGTCCCCAGCGAGGGGACACTGAAGCTTTCTTT.